Presented here are 18 T cell receptor beta chains from one specimen sequenced in a study of human T cells and chemical hapten exposure (dated by TCRdb to about 2021). The method behind the library was RACE. This sample was sequenced with a NextSeq 500. The public reads were reprocessed in TCRdb via fastp at Q25 and MiXCR, keeping in-frame beta chains. A single entry per CDR3 protein holds the most common genes and DNA from its merged rows. The sample profile shows some 50,000 distinct CDR3 sequences; about 4.8% of them were found once. The ten most abundant clones make up around 5.8% of the sample. Per the publication, the time point label means: healthy volunteer bleed at 2 weeks. Total RNA was isolated from unfractionated whole blood collected in Tempus Blood RNA tubes. Sequencing was done on a sample of whole blood. The receptors were sampled from a human donor in good health. Some clones in this sample may be carry-over from other donors' samples.

This clonotype turned up a few times. The chain links TRBV4-2 to TRBJ1-2; TRBD1 might be the D (5 bases). The V end lost 0 bases, the J end lost 8 bases, and 16 bases lay between the germline ends. This CDR3 comprises 15 residues. Germline V gene lookup returns CDR1 LGHNA and CDR2 YNFKEQ. CDR3 sequence (DNA): TGTGCCAGCAGCCAAGATGGGGACCCCCTGTTGGGCTACACCTTC. Translation: CASSQDGDPLLGYTF.

With regard to this clonotype: This may be a read error, as it is one base from a much larger clone. The chain carries TRBV6-5 and TRBJ1-1; 9 nucleotides line up with TRBD1. CDR3 length equals 17 residues. The germline V gene has CDR1 MNHEY and CDR2 SVGAGI. The CDR3 reads CTSSSRPGQGRNTEAFF. The CDR3 DNA reads TGTACCAGCAGTTCCCGGCCGGGACAGGGCCGGAACACTGAAGCTTTCTTT.

This clonotype was seen ten or more times. J is TRBJ1-1 and V is TRBV7-9; D is perhaps TRBD1 (5 bases). The CDR3 spans 13 residues. Trimming pared 1 base from V and 11 bases from J, leaving 14 bases between. Germline CDR1 SEHNR, CDR2 FQNEAQ (reference sequence). The CDR3 DNA sequence: TGTGCCAGCAGCTTAGGGGGACTCCGGAGGGCTTTCTTT. The encoded protein is CASSLGGLRRAFF.

The sample holds many counts of this clonotype. V and J are TRBV20-1 and TRBJ1-2; D gene ambiguous. The germline CDR1 and CDR2 sequences are DFQATT and SNEGSKA (reference sequence). V gave up 5 bases and J gave up 3 bases, with 19 bases separating them. The CDR3 extends over 15 amino acids. The chain's CDR3 is CSAAPSRRPYYGYTF. The CDR3 coding sequence is TGCAGTGCTGCCCCTTCCCGAAGACCATACTATGGCTACACCTTC.

The chain combines TRBV6-5 with TRBJ2-7, with D possibly being TRBD2 (6 bases). Trimming cost V 10 bases and J 3 bases, with 19 bases left between them. CDR3 length: 14 amino acids. CDR1 MNHEY and CDR2 SVGAGI come from the germline V gene. The DNA for the CDR3 is TGTGCCACCCCTTCGGGAGCGGGCCGCTACGAGCAGTACTTC. It translates to CATPSGAGRYEQYF.

This clonotype has ten or more counts. This chain joins TRBV7-9 and TRBJ2-1; 14 bases agree with TRBD2. In germline, CDR1 is SEHNR, CDR2 FQNEAQ (reference sequence). The V gene end was trimmed by 0 bases and the J gene end by 8 bases; junction bases not matched to a gene: 18. The CDR3 length is 21 residues. The CDR3 DNA sequence: TGTGCCAGCAGCTTAGCAGGACTAGCGGGAGGCCCCCTCCAAACGGCGTATGAGCAGTTCTTC. This encodes CASSLAGLAGGPLQTAYEQFF. Complete variable domain (other parts from reference TRBV7-9 and TRBJ2-1): DTGVSQNPRHKITKRGQNVTFRCDPISEHNRLYWYRQTLGQGPEFLTYFQNEAQLEKSRLLSDRFSAERPKGSFSTLEIQRTEQGDSAMYLCASSLAGLAGGPLQTAYEQFFGPGTRLTVL.

The gene calls are TRBV7-6 and TRBJ1-2; TRBD1 is a possible D gene (5 bases). The CDR3 length is 14 residues. Trimming took off 4 bases at V and 3 bases at J, with 12 bases between the two ends. Germline V gives CDR1 SGHVS, CDR2 FNYEAQ. CDR3 protein: CASSSEGSDYGYTF. The CDR3 DNA reads TGTGCCAGCAGCTCCGAGGGGTCAGACTATGGCTACACCTTC.

This clonotype was seen many times. The rearrangement joins TRBV10-3 to TRBJ2-3; D is ambiguous. This CDR3 spans 14 amino acids. Germline CDR1 is ENHRY and CDR2 is SYGVKD. V shed 8 bases and J shed 0 bases, with 12 bases lying between them. The CDR3 nucleotides are TGTGCCATCGACGGCGGAACTAGCACAGATACGCAGTATTTT. Translation: CAIDGGTSTDTQYF.

This clonotype was detected only a few times. V is TRBV20-1 and J is TRBJ2-1; TRBD2 agrees at 12 bases. CDR3 length: 15 amino acids. CDR1 is DFQATT, CDR2 SNEGSKA, per germline (reference sequence). V gave up 5 bases and J gave up 5 bases; unmatched junction bases: 7. The CDR3 DNA follows: TGCAGTGCTGGGGGACTAGCGGGCAGGAACAATGAGCAGTTCTTC. Its protein product is CSAGGLAGRNNEQFF.

This clonotype was recorded many times. The J gene is TRBJ2-7, the V gene TRBV2, with no clear D. The length of the CDR3 is 13 residues. CDR1 is SNHLY, CDR2 FYNNEI, per germline. The ends were cut back, 6 bases at V and 8 bases at J, with 17 bases in the middle. CDR3 sequence: CASRGRWVEKQYF. CDR3 DNA sequence: TGTGCCAGCAGGGGCCGGTGGGTTGAGAAGCAGTACTTC.

At least ten counts were recorded for this clonotype. The J gene is TRBJ2-3, the V gene TRBV7-8; the D is unclear. Trimming took 4 bases from V and 2 from J, leaving 16 bases between them. Germline assignment: CDR1 SGHVS and CDR2 FQNEAQ. The CDR3 runs 16 residues. The CDR3, as DNA: TGTGCCAGCAGCTCTAATGGCGTCACCTACACAGATACGCAGTATTTT. This gives the protein CASSSNGVTYTDTQYF. The full variable domain, its missing parts supplied by reference TRBV7-8 and TRBJ2-3, is GAGVSQSPRYKVAKRGQDVALRCDPISGHVSLFWYQQALGQGPEFLTYFQNEAQLDKSGLPSDRFFAERPEGSVSTLKIQRTQQEDSAVYLCASSSNGVTYTDTQYFGPGTRLTVL.

This clonotype has a count of ten or more. The V gene is TRBV12-3 or TRBV12-4, the J gene TRBJ1-2, with D maybe TRBD1 (6 bases). V was shortened by 2 bases and J by 4 bases, with 8 bases between the two germline ends. This CDR3 comprises 13 residues. The CDR3 coding sequence is TGTGCCAGCAGTTTACAGGGGCTCTATGGCTACACCTTC. It is translated as CASSLQGLYGYTF.

This clonotype was found many times. The chain is built from TRBV13 and TRBJ2-1; 11 bases agree with TRBD2. The CDR3 covers 15 residues. The trim removed 5 bases at V and 6 bases at J, leaving 6 bases unmatched. Germline V gene sequence: CDR1 PRHDT, CDR2 FYEKMQ (reference sequence). DNA of the CDR3: TGTGCCAGCAGCCGTTCAGGGACTAGCGGCAATGAGCAGTTCTTC. It is translated as CASSRSGTSGNEQFF.

This clonotype was seen repeatedly, ten times or more. The rearrangement joins TRBV29-1 to TRBJ2-3; possibly TRBD1 for D (5 bases). This CDR3 is built from 12 residues. The V gene's germline CDR1 is SQVTM and CDR2 ANQGSEA. V was trimmed by 2 bases and J by 6 bases, leaving 9 bases between them. CDR3 in amino acids: CSVELKGDTQYF. CDR3 bases: TGCAGCGTTGAACTGAAGGGGGATACGCAGTATTTT.

This clonotype was counted a few times. The chain has TRBV24-1 and TRBJ2-1; 8 bases are shared with TRBD2. The ends lost 6 bases at V and 5 bases at J; junction bases unmatched: 11. Germline CDR1 KGHDR, CDR2 SFDVKD. This CDR3 has 16 amino acids. CDR3 residues: CATSPAGAGGHNEQFF. CDR3 DNA sequence: TGTGCCACCAGTCCAGCGGGAGCGGGTGGCCACAATGAGCAGTTCTTC.

The V and J genes are TRBV7-9 and TRBJ2-7; 8 bases fit TRBD2. This CDR3 spans 15 amino acids. Germline CDR1 and CDR2: SEHNR and FQNEAQ (reference sequence). V was pared by 5 bases and J by 3 bases, with 9 bases of the junction left unmatched. CDR3: CASSDGGGQFYEQYF. CDR3 bases: TGTGCCAGCAGCGACGGGGGGGGGCAGTTCTACGAGCAGTACTTC.

This clonotype showed up many times. This chain uses TRBV20-1 with TRBJ2-5; 10 bases are shared with TRBD2. Germline CDR1 reads DFQATT; CDR2 reads SNEGSKA (reference sequence). The CDR3 length is 12 residues. Trimming removed 6 bases from V and 10 bases from J; junction bases left unmatched: 8. The CDR3, as DNA: TGCAGTGCCCCGACTAGCGGGTATGGCCAGTACTTC. Translated: CSAPTSGYGQYF.

The J gene is TRBJ2-7, the V gene TRBV23-1, with 8 nucleotides matching TRBD1. TRBV23-1 is designated an ORF whose function remains uncertain. The CDR3 sequence is 15 residues long. Unmatched junction bases numbered 14, after V lost 11 bases and J lost 2 bases. The CDR3 sequence: CAGNQRQGNAYEQYF. CDR3 sequence (DNA): TGCGCCGGCAATCAGAGACAGGGGAACGCCTACGAGCAGTACTTC.